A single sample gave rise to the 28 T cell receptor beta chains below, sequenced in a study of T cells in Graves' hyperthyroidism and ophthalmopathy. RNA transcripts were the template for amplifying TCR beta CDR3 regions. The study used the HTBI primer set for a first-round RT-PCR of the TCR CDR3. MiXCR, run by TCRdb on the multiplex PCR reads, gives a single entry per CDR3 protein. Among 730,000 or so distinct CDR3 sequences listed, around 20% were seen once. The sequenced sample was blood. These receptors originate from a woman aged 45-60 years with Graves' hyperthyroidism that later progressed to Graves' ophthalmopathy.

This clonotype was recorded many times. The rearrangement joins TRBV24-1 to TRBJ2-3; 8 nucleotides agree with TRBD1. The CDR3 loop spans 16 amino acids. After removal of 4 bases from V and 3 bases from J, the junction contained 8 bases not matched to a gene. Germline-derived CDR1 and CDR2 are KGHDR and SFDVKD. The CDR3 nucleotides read TGTGCCACCAGTGACCGCGGACAGGGAGGAACAGATACGCAGTATTTT. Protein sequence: CATSDRGQGGTDTQYF.

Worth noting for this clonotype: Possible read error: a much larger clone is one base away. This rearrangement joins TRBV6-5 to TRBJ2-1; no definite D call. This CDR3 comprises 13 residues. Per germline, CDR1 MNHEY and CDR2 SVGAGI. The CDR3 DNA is TGTGCCAGCAGTTACTCGAGCTACAATGAGCGGTTCTTC. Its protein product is CASSYSSYNERFF.

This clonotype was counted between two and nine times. CDR3 DNA: TGTGCCAGCAGTTCGACTAGCGGGGGACAGTTCTTC. It yields the protein CASSSTSGGQFF. The chain links TRBV27 to TRBJ2-1; 12 nucleotides align to TRBD2. The trim removed 4 bases at V and 13 bases at J, leaving 2 bases unmatched. CDR1 and CDR2 (germline): MNHEY, SMNVEV (reference sequence). The CDR3 covers 12 residues.

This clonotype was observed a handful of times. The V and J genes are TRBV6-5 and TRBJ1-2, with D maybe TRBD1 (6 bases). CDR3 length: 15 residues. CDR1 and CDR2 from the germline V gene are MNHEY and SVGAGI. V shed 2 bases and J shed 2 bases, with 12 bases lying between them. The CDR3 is CASSYGGQANYGYTF. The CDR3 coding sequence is TGTGCCAGCAGTTACGGGGGACAAGCCAACTATGGCTACACCTTC.

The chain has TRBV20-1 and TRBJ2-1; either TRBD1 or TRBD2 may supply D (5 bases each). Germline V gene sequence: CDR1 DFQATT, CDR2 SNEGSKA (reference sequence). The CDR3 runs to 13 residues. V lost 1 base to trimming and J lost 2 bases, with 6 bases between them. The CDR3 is CSARVGAYNEQFF. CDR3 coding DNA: TGCAGTGCTAGAGTGGGGGCCTACAATGAGCAGTTCTTC.

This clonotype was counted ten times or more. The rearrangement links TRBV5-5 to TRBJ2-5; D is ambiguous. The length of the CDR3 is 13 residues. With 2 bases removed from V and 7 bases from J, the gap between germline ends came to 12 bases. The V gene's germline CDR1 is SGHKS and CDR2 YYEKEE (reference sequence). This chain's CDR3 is CASSFSTTGTQYF. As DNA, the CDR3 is TGTGCCAGCAGCTTCAGTACTACGGGGACCCAGTACTTC.

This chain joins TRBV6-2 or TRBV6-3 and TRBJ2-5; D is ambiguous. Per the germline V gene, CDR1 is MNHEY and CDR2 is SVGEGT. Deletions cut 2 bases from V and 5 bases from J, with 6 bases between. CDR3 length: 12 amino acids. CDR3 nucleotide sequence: TGTGCCAGCAGTTACCCCGACGAGACCCAGTACTTC. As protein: CASSYPDETQYF.

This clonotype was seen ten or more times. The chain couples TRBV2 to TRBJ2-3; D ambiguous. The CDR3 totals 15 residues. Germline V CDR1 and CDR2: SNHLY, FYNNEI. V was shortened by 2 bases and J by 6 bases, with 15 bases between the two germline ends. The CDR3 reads CASSELSLVGDTQYF. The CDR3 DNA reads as TGTGCCAGCAGTGAATTGTCTCTAGTAGGGGATACGCAGTATTTT. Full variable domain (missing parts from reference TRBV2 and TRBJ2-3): EPEVTQTPSHQVTQMGQEVILRCVPISNHLYFYWYRQILGQKVEFLVSFYNNEISEKSEIFDDQFSVERPDGSNFTLKIRSTKLEDSAMYFCASSELSLVGDTQYFGPGTRLTVL.

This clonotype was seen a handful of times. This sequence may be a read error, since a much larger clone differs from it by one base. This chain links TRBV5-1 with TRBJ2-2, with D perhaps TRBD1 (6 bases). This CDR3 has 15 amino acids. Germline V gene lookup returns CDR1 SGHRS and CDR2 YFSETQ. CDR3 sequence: CASSLVQGNTGELFF. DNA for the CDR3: TGTGCCAGCAGCTTAGTACAGGGGAACACCGGGGAGCTGTTTTTT. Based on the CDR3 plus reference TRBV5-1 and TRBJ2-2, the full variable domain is KAGVTQTPRYLIKTRGQQVTLSCSPISGHRSVSWYQQTPGQGLQFLFEYFSETQRNKGNFPGRFSGRQFSNSRSEMNVSTLELGDSALYLCASSLVQGNTGELFFGEGSRLTVL.

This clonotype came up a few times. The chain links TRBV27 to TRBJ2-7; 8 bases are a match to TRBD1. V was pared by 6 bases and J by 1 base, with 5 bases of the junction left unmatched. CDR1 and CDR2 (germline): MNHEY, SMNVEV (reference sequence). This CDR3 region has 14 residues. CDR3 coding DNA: TGTGCCAGCAGATGGACAGGGACTTCCTACGAGCAGTACTTC. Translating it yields CASRWTGTSYEQYF.

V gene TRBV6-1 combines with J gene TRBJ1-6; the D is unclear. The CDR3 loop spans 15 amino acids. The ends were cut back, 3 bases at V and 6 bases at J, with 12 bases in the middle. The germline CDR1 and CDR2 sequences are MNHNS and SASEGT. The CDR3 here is CASSEFPGGNSPLHF. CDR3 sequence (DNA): TGTGCCAGCAGTGAGTTTCCGGGCGGTAATTCACCCCTCCACTTT.

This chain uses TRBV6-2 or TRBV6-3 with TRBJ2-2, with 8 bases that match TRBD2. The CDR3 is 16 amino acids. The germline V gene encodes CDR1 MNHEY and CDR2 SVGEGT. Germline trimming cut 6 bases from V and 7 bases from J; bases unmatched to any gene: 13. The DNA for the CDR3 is TGTGCCAGCAGCCCTACTGACCACCGGGAGGGCGGGGAGCTGTTTTTT. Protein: CASSPTDHREGGELFF.

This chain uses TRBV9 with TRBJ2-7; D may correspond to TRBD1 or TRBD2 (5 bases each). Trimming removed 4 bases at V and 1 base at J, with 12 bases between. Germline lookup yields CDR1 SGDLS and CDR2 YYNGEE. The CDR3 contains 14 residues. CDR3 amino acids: CASSPRGDSYEQYF. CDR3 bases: TGTGCCAGCAGCCCTAGAGGGGATTCCTACGAGCAGTACTTC. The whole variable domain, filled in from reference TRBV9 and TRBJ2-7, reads DSGVTQTPKHLITATGQRVTLRCSPRSGDLSVYWYQQSLDQGLQFLIQYYNGEERAKGNILERFSAQQFPDLHSELNLSSLELGDSALYFCASSPRGDSYEQYFGPGTRLTVT.

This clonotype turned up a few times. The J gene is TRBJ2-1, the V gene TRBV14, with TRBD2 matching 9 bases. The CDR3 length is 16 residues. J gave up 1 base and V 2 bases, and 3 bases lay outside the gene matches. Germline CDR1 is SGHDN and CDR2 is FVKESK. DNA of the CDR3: TGTGCCAGCAGCCAATTGAGCGGGGGGTCCTACAATGAGCAGTTCTTC. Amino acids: CASSQLSGGSYNEQFF.

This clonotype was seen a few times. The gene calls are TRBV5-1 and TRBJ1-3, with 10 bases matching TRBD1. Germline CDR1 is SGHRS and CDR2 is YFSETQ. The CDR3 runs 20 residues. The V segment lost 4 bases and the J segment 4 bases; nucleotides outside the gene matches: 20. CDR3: CASSENPRDRGGFTGNTIYF. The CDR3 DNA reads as TGCGCCAGCAGCGAAAATCCCCGGGACAGGGGAGGTTTTACGGGAAACACCATATATTTT.

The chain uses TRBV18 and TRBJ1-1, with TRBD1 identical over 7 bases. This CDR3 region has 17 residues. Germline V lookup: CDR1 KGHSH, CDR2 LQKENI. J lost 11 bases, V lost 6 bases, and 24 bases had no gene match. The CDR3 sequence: CASSPRQGPNQVAGAFF. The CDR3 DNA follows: TGTGCCAGCTCCCCTAGACAGGGCCCGAATCAGGTCGCTGGGGCTTTCTTT.

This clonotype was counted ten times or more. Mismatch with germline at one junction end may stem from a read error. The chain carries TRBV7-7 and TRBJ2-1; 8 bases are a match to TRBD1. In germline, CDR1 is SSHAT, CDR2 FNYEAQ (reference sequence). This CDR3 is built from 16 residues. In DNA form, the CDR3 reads TGTGCTAGCAGCACGCAGACAGGGGCCGGGTACAATGAGCAGTTCTTC. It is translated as CASSTQTGAGYNEQFF. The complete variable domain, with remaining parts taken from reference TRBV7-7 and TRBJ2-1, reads GAGVSQSPRYKVTKRGQDVTLRCDPISSHATLYWYQQALGQGPEFLTYFNYEAQPDKSGLPSDRFSAERPEGSISTLTIQRTEQRDSAMYRCASSTQTGAGYNEQFFGPGTRLTVL.

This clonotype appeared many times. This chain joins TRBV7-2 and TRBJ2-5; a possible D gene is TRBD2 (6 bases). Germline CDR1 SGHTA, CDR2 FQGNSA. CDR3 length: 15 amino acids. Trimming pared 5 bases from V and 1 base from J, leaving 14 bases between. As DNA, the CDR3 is TGTGCCAGCAGCATCCAAGTCGGGGGCCAAGAGACCCAGTACTTC. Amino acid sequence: CASSIQVGGQETQYF.

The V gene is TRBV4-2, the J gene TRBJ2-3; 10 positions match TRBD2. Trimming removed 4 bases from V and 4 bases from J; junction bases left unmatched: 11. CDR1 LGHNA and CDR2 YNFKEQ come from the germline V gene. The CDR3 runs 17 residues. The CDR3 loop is CASSPAERGGLADTQYF. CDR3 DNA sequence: TGTGCCAGCAGCCCAGCGGAGCGGGGGGGCTTGGCAGATACGCAGTATTTT.

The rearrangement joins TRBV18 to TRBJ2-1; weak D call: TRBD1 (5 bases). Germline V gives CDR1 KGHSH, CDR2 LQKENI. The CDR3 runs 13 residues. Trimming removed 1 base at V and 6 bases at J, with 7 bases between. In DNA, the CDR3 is TGTGCCAGCTCACCACAAACAGGCAATGAGCAGTTCTTC. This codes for CASSPQTGNEQFF.

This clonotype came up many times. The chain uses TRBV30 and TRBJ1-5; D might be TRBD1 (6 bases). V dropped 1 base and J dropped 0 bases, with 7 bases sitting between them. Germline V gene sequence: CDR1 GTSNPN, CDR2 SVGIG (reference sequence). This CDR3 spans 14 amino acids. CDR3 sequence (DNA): TGTGCCTGGAGTGAGGGGGTTAGCAATCAGCCCCAGCATTTT. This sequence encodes CAWSEGVSNQPQHF.

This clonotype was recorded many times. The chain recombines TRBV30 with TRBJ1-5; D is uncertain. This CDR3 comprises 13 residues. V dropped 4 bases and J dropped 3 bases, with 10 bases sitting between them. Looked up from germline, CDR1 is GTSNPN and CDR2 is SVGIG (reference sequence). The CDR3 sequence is CAWNRGFNQPQHF. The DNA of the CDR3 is TGTGCCTGGAACAGAGGGTTCAATCAGCCCCAGCATTTT.

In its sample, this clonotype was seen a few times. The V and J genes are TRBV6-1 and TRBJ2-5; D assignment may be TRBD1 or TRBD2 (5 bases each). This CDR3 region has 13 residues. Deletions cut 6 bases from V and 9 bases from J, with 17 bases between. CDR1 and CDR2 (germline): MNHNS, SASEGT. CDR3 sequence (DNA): TGTGCCAGCAGACCCGGGACCGCAGGAGCCCAGTACTTC. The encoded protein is CASRPGTAGAQYF.

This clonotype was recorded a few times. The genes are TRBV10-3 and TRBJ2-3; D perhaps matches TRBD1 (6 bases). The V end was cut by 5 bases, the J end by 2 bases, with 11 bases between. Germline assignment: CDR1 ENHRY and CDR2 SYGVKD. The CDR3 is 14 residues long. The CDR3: CAISSDRHTDTQYF. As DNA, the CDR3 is TGTGCCATCAGTTCGGACAGACACACAGATACGCAGTATTTT.

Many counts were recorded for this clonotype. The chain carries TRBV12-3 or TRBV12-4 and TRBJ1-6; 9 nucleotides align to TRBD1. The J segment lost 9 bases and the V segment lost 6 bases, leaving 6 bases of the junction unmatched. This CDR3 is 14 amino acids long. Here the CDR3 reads CASSKGQGLSPLHF. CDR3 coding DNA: TGTGCCAGCAGCAAGGGACAGGGACTTTCACCCCTCCACTTT.

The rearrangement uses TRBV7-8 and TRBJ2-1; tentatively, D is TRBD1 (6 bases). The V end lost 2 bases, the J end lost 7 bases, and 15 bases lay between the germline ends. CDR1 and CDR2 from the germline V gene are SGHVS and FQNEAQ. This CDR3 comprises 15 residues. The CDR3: CASSLNQGWSNEQFF. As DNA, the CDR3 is TGTGCCAGCAGCTTAAACCAGGGGTGGTCTAATGAGCAGTTCTTC.

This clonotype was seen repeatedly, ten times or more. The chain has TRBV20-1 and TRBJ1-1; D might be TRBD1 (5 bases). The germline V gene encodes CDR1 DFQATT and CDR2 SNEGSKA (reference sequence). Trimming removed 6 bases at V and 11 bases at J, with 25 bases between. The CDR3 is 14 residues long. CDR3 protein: CSARRDPRDQSAFF. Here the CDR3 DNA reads TGCAGTGCCCGCCGGGACCCCCGCGACCAGTCGGCTTTCTTT.

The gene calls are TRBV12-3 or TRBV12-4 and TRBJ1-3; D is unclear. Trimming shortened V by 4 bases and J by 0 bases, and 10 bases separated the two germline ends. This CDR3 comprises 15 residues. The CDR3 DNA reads TGTGCCAGCAGTTCGTCAGCCATCTCTGGAAACACCATATATTTT. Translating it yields CASSSSAISGNTIYF.